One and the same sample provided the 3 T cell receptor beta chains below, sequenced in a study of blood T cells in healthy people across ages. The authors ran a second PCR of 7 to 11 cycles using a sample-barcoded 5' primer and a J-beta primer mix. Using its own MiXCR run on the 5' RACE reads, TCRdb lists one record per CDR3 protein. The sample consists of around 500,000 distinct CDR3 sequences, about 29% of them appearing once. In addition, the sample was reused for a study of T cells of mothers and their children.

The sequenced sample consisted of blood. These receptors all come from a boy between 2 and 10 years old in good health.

In nucleotides, the CDR3 is TGTGCTAGTGGTTCCCCCCGGCTCTCTGGGGCCAACGTCCTGACTTTC. Amino acid sequence: CASGSPRLSGANVLTF. V and J are TRBV12-5 and TRBJ2-6; the D is unclear. Germline CDR1 reads LGHNT; CDR2 reads FRNRAP. The CDR3 is 16 amino acids. Trimming pared 4 bases from V and 0 bases from J, leaving 10 bases between.

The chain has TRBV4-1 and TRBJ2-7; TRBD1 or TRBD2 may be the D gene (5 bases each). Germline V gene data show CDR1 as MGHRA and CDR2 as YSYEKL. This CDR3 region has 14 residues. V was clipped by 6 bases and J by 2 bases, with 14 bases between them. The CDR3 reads CASRPRDGPYEQYF. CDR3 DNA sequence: TGCGCCAGCAGACCCCGGGACGGCCCCTACGAGCAGTACTTC.

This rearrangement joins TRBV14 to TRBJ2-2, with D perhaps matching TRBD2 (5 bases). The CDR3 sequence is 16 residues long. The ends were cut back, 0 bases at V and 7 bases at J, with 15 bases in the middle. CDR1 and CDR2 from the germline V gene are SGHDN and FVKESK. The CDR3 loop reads CASSQDVAVGGGELFF. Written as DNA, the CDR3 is TGTGCCAGCAGCCAAGATGTGGCAGTCGGAGGCGGGGAGCTGTTTTTT.